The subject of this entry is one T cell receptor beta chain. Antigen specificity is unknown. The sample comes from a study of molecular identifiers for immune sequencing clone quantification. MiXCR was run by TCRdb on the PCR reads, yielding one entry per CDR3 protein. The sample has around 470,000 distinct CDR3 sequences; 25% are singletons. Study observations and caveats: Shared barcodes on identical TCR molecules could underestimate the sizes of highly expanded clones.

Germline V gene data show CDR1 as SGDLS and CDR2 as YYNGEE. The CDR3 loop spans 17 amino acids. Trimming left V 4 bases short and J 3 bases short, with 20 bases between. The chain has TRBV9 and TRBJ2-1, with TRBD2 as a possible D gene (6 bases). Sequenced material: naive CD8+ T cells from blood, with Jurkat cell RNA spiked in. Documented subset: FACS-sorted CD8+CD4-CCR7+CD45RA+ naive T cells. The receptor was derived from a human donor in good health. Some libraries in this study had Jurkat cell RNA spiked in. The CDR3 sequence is CASSPTYGTGYYNEQFF. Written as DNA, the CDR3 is TGTGCCAGCAGCCCAACGTATGGGACTGGGTACTACAATGAGCAGTTCTTC.